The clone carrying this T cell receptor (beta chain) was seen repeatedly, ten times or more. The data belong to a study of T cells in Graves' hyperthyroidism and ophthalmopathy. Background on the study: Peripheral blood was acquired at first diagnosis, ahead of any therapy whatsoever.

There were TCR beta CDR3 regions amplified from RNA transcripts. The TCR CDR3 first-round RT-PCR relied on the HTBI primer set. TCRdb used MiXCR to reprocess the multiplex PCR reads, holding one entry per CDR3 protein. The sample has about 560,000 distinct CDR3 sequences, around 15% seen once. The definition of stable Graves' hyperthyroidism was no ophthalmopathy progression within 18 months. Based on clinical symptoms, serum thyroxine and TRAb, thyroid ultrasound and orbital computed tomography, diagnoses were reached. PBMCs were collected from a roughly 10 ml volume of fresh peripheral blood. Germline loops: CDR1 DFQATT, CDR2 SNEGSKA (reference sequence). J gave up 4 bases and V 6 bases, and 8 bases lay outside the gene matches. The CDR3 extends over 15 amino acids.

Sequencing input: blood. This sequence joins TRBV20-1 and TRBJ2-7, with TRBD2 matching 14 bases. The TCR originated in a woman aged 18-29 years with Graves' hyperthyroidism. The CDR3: CSAGDGTSGSYEQYF. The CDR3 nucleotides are TGCAGTGCGGGCGATGGGACTAGCGGGAGTTACGAGCAGTACTTC.